The 17 T cell receptor beta chains presented below share a single source sample, sequenced in a study of spatial heterogeneity in lung cancer. The time point was: sample taken at primary tumor resection. Sequencing covered unsorted whole RNA taken from tumor, nontumor lung or frozen PBMC. Via MiXCR, TCRdb re-called the 5' RACE reads, giving one row per CDR3 protein. Among about 13,000 distinct CDR3 sequences listed, around 5% were seen once. Source: lung tumor tissue, taken at surgery. The origin of the receptors is a human donor with early-stage non-small cell lung cancer.

This clonotype was observed many times. For a library built for alpha chains, this beta chain is a stray read; little rests on its size. The chain links TRBV9 to TRBJ2-1; D not resolved. Germline V gives CDR1 SGDLS, CDR2 YYNGEE. Trimming shortened V by 3 bases and J by 10 bases, and 11 bases separated the two germline ends. The CDR3 spans 12 residues. The CDR3 region has the DNA TGTGCCAGCAGCGCCAGGTGGAGCGAGCAGTTCTTC. Its translation is CASSARWSEQFF.

This clonotype has at least ten counts. This beta chain is a stray sequence in a library constructed for alpha chains; its clone size is not meaningful. The J gene is TRBJ1-1, the V gene TRBV20-1, with D uncertain. Trimming shortened V by 3 bases and J by 1 base, and 9 bases separated the two germline ends. Germline CDR1 is DFQATT and CDR2 is SNEGSKA (reference sequence). The CDR3 is 13 amino acids. CDR3 region: CSASRVANTEAFF. In nucleotides, the CDR3 is TGCAGTGCTAGCCGGGTCGCGAACACTGAAGCTTTCTTT.

A remark on this clonotype: Within a library made for alpha chains, this beta chain is off target, and its count is uninformative. The chain couples TRBV7-2 to TRBJ2-5; D is unresolved. Trimming removed 5 bases from V and 0 bases from J, with 10 bases in between. Germline CDR1 reads SGHTA; CDR2 reads FQGNSA. CDR3 length: 14 residues. The CDR3 here is CASSPSADQETQYF. DNA of the CDR3: TGTGCCAGCAGCCCTTCCGCCGACCAAGAGACCCAGTACTTC.

This clonotype was picked up many times. A library made for alpha chains picked up this beta chain off target, so its size means little. The chain carries TRBV2 and TRBJ1-5, with D unresolved. The CDR3 loop spans 14 amino acids. The V gene lost 7 bases and the J gene lost 3 bases, with 13 bases spanning the gap. Germline lookup yields CDR1 SNHLY and CDR2 FYNNEI. CDR3 protein: CASKYEGFNQPQHF. The CDR3 DNA follows: TGTGCCAGCAAATATGAGGGATTCAATCAGCCCCAGCATTTT.

On this clonotype itself: A library made for alpha chains picked up this beta chain off target, so its size means little. The rearrangement joins TRBV20-1 to TRBJ1-6; TRBD1 matches at 9 bases. V dropped 2 bases and J dropped 10; count of bases not matched to a gene: 6. Germline lookup yields CDR1 DFQATT and CDR2 SNEGSKA (reference sequence). The CDR3 runs to 14 residues. CDR3 region: CSARRTGEGSPLHF. The DNA for the CDR3 is TGCAGTGCTAGACGGACAGGGGAGGGGTCACCCCTCCACTTT.

This clonotype is deemed medium-sized. Found in a library prepared for alpha chains, this beta chain is an off-target read, and its abundance has little meaning. The genes are TRBV20-1 and TRBJ2-7; 7 bases align to TRBD2. This CDR3 region has 16 residues. V was clipped by 0 bases and J by 2 bases; unmatched bases: 10. CDR1 and CDR2 from the germline V gene are DFQATT and SNEGSKA (reference sequence). This chain's CDR3 is CSARDLREGPPYEQYV. The CDR3 bases are TGCAGTGCTAGAGATCTTAGGGAGGGCCCCCCCTACGAGCAGTACGTC.

The table lists this clonotype with many counts. As an off-target read in a library built for alpha chains, this beta chain has a frequency of little significance. The gene calls are TRBV14 and TRBJ1-3; 8 bases fit TRBD1. Losses at the gene ends were 5 bases for V and 2 bases for J; bases not matched to a gene: 5. The CDR3 spans 15 residues. Germline V gene data show CDR1 as SGHDN and CDR2 as FVKESK. CDR3 protein: CASSGQGLAGNTIYF. The CDR3, as DNA: TGTGCCAGCAGCGGACAGGGACTGGCTGGAAACACCATATATTTT.

To note about this clonotype: The library was prepared for alpha chains; this beta chain is a stray read, so its frequency means little. The chain is built from TRBV5-1 and TRBJ2-3; D not resolved. This CDR3 is 14 amino acids long. V lost 3 bases, J lost 0 bases, and 8 bases lay in between. The germline gives CDR1 SGHRS, CDR2 YFSETQ. The DNA for the CDR3 is TGCGCCAGCAGCTGGGGATCTAGCACAGATACGCAGTATTTT. Its protein is CASSWGSSTDTQYF.

This clonotype was observed many times. Being off target in a library aimed at alpha chains, this beta chain has a size of little meaning. The chain links TRBV4-3 to TRBJ2-3; the D is unclear. The V end was cut by 0 bases, the J end by 1 base, with 5 bases between. CDR1 is LGHNA, CDR2 YSLEER, per germline. This CDR3 comprises 14 residues. The DNA for the CDR3 is TGCGCCAGCAGCCAAGATCGGGGCACAGATACGCAGTATTTT. This translates into CASSQDRGTDTQYF.

This clonotype occurred a few times. Being off target in a library aimed at alpha chains, this beta chain has a size of little meaning. The rearrangement uses TRBV7-3 and TRBJ2-3; tentatively, D is TRBD2 (6 bases). Germline CDR1 is SGHTA and CDR2 is FQGTGA. The CDR3 is made up of 16 amino acids. The V end lost 6 bases, the J end lost 1 base, and 17 bases lay between the germline ends. CDR3 protein: CASSRGGVGGTDTQYF. The CDR3 DNA reads as TGTGCCAGCAGTCGAGGAGGGGTAGGGGGCACAGATACGCAGTATTTT.

Many counts were recorded for this clonotype. The library was built for alpha chains, so this beta chain is an off-target read and its size means little. The V gene is TRBV18, the J gene TRBJ2-3; no reliable D call. The germline V gene has CDR1 KGHSH and CDR2 LQKENI. The CDR3 is 13 amino acids. Trimming cost V 1 base and J 5 bases, with 7 bases left between them. The chain's CDR3 is CASSPRVKDTQYF. DNA of the CDR3: TGTGCCAGCTCACCACGGGTAAAAGATACGCAGTATTTT. Full variable domain (outside the CDR3, taken from reference TRBV18 and TRBJ2-3): NAGVMQNPRHLVRRRGQEARLRCSPMKGHSHVYWYRQLPEEGLKFMVYLQKENIIDESGMPKERFSAEFPKEGPSILRIQQVVRGDSAAYFCASSPRVKDTQYFGPGTRLTVL.

In its sample, this clonotype was seen many times. With the library built for alpha chains, this beta chain is off target and its frequency is not meaningful. The chain couples TRBV10-3 to TRBJ2-7; 8 nucleotides align to TRBD1. CDR1 and CDR2 (germline): ENHRY, SYGVKD. The length of the CDR3 is 14 residues. Trimming cost V 6 bases and J 2 bases; bases outside gene matches: 6. CDR3 protein: CAISAGQGTYEQYV. CDR3 DNA: TGTGCCATCAGCGCCGGACAGGGAACCTACGAGCAGTACGTC.

Many counts were recorded for this clonotype. This beta chain is off target for a library built for alpha chains, so its abundance means little. This chain connects TRBV7-2 to TRBJ2-3, with D tentatively TRBD1 (5 bases). Germline CDR1 is SGHTA and CDR2 is FQGNSA. V was shortened by 8 bases and J by 2 bases, with 17 bases between the two germline ends. CDR3 size: 15 residues. CDR3 coding DNA: TGTGCCAGCCGACTTCGAACAGGAGCCACAGATACGCAGTATTTT. It encodes CASRLRTGATDTQYF. The entire variable domain, with the rest obtained from reference TRBV7-2 and TRBJ2-3, is as follows: GAGVSQSPSNKVTEKGKDVELRCDPISGHTALYWYRQSLGQGLEFLIYFQGNSAPDKSGLPSDRFSAERTGGSVSTLTIQRTQQEDSAVYLCASRLRTGATDTQYFGPGTRLTVL.

Within the sample, this clonotype is medium-sized. The size of this beta chain means little, since it is a stray read in a library made for alpha chains. This chain links TRBV20-1 with TRBJ2-5, with a weak D call TRBD1 (6 bases). V shed 1 base and J shed 5 bases, with 14 bases lying between them. The germline CDR1 and CDR2 sequences are DFQATT and SNEGSKA (reference sequence). The CDR3 is 14 amino acids. CDR3 residues: CSARVVSGAETQYF. The CDR3 coding sequence is TGCAGTGCTAGAGTCGTGTCAGGGGCTGAGACCCAGTACTTC.

This clonotype showed up many times. This beta chain turned up in a library designed for alpha chains; as an off-target read, its abundance says little. CDR3 sequence (DNA): TGTGCCAGCTCACCAGAAGAGACCCAGTACTTC. Amino acid sequence: CASSPEETQYF. This sequence joins TRBV18 and TRBJ2-5; no definite D call. Germline V CDR1 and CDR2: KGHSH, LQKENI. Trimming pared 2 bases from V and 3 bases from J, leaving 1 base between. CDR3 length: 11 residues.

With regard to this clonotype: This beta chain is an unintended read in a library built for alpha chains; its size means little. The gene calls are TRBV10-3 and TRBJ2-3; 12 bases are a match to TRBD2. Germline CDR1 reads ENHRY; CDR2 reads SYGVKD. CDR3 length equals 15 residues. V was clipped by 6 bases and J by 5 bases; unmatched bases: 6. CDR3 nucleotide sequence: TGTGCCATCAGCCTAGCGGGGGGGCATGGAGATACGCAGTATTTT. Protein: CAISLAGGHGDTQYF.

This clonotype was picked up many times. This beta chain is an off-target read within a library intended for alpha chains, so its frequency means little. CDR3 DNA: TGCAGTGCTAGAGAAGTGACCCAAAACATTCAGTACTTC. Encoded protein: CSAREVTQNIQYF. This chain uses TRBV20-1 with TRBJ2-4, with D uncertain. V shed 0 bases and J shed 5 bases, with 8 bases lying between them. The CDR3 spans 13 residues. Germline CDR1 is DFQATT and CDR2 is SNEGSKA (reference sequence).